This T cell receptor beta chain was sequenced in a study of blood T cell repertoires in COVID-19. Here immunoSEQ multiplex PCR was the method, and the copy in TCRdb shows in-frame clones only, minus some. The sample records more than 110,000 clones, 70% to 85% being singletons. The specimen sequenced was peripheral blood. The sequence came from a man between 60 and 70 years old with acute or convalescent COVID-19.

Here the CDR3 reads CATSDFTSGSGNEQFF. The CDR3, as DNA: TGTGCCACCAGTGATTTCACTAGCGGGAGTGGGAATGAGCAGTTCTTC. This chain uses TRBV24-1 with TRBJ2-1; 11 bases fit TRBD2. Germline lookup yields CDR1 KGHDR and CDR2 SFDVKD. The J segment lost 7 bases and the V segment lost 1 base, leaving 5 bases of the junction unmatched. The CDR3 is 16 residues long.